The entry below gives a single T cell receptor beta chain sequence along with its context. Its antigen remains unidentified. No quality values exist for individual bases; no much larger clone is one base distant. TCRbeta CDR3 regions were amplified from genomic DNA using the immunoSEQ Assay, a bias-controlled multiplex PCR. As for the original processing: The number of nucleated cells in each sample was estimated from the amplification of reference gene primers within the assay. To quantify the absolute abundance of each unique TCRbeta CDR3 rearrangement, sequence reads were collapsed and filtered. For each sample, productive Simpson clonality was calculated by taking the square root of Simpson's diversity index across productive rearrangements. In TCRdb, the immuneACCESS table is reduced to in-frame sequences with V and J assigned. These tables do not hold every clone; where another copy was compared, an unresolved V gene accounts for under half, and the others remain unexplained. The V and J calls and clone size come from that table; D and trimming were worked out from the DNA. For this sample the table gives 300,000 to 400,000 clones, of which 87% were detected only once. The top ten clones comprise 1% of the sample.

This sample was included in a study of blood T cell repertoires in COVID-19 (dated by TCRdb to 2018 to 2020). Background for the entire study: Collaborator samples came from the United States, Italy and Spain and covered acute and convalescent phases of COVID-19. The prospective study material was composed of cDNA or gDNA derived from T cells, B-cell-depleted T cells, or PBMCs. Subjects who had been exposed to COVID-19, were actively infected with it, or had recovered from it provided the deeply sampled blood TCRbeta repertoires that made up the dataset. The repertoires were made available in a free public database intended to serve as a resource for research on the immune response to SARS-CoV-2. Samples were obtained from the ongoing ImmuneRACE study (first 160 participants) and from some 1,200 subjects provided by 6 global collaborators. A de-identified subject ID, COVID-19 status, age in years and sex were almost always included in the sample metadata. Where available, HLA class I and class II types were obtained from metadata supplied by the sample provider rather than from assay-based typing.

Each collaborating institution followed its own protocols to collect whole blood in K2EDTA tubes. For TCRbeta analysis, collaborators shipped samples as frozen whole blood, isolated PBMCs, or DNA extracted from either of those sample types. The investigation overall reported the following: The quantity of clinical and demographic metadata differed by source and by participant and was supplied without curation.

V drops 7 bases and J drops 0 bases, leaving 25 bases in between. From cysteine to phenylalanine, the CDR3 is 18 amino acids long. Just CDR3 DNA is preserved here, 54 bases in frame from base 1. The germline V gene sets CDR1 to MDHEN and CDR2 to SYDVKM. The chain is made from TRBV28 and TRBJ2-7; TRBD2 is perhaps the D gene, given 6 matching bases. The sequence was collected from a man aged 50-59 years with active or convalescent COVID-19. The sequencing input was peripheral blood. At the DNA level, the sequence is TGTGCCAGCACCTCGGTGGCAGGGAGGTCCCTGAACTCCTACGAGCAGTACTTC. It encodes CASTSVAGRSLNSYEQYF.